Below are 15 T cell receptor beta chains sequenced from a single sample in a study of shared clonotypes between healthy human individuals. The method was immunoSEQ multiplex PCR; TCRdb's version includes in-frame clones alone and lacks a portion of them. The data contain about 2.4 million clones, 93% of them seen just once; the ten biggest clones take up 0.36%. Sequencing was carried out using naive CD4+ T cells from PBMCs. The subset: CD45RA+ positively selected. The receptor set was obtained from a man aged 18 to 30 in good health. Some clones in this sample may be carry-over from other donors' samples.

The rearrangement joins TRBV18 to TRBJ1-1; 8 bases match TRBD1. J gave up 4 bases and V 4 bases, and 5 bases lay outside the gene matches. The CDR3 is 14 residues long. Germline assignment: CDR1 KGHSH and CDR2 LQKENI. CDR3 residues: CASSQGQVITEAFF. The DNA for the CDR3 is TGTGCCAGCTCACAGGGACAGGTGATCACTGAAGCTTTCTTT. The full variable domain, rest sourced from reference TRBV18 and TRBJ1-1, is NAGVMQNPRHLVRRRGQEARLRCSPMKGHSHVYWYRQLPEEGLKFMVYLQKENIIDESGMPKERFSAEFPKEGPSILRIQQVVRGDSAAYFCASSQGQVITEAFFGQGTRLTVV.

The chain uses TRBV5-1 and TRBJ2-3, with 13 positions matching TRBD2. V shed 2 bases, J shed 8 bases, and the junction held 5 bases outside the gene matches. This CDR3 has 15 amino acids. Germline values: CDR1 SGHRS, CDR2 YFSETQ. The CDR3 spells CASSLGLAGVGTQYF. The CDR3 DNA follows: TGCGCCAGCAGCTTAGGACTAGCGGGAGTTGGTACGCAGTATTTT. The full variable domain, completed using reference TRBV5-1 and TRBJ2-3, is KAGVTQTPRYLIKTRGQQVTLSCSPISGHRSVSWYQQTPGQGLQFLFEYFSETQRNKGNFPGRFSGRQFSNSRSEMNVSTLELGDSALYLCASSLGLAGVGTQYFGPGTRLTVL.

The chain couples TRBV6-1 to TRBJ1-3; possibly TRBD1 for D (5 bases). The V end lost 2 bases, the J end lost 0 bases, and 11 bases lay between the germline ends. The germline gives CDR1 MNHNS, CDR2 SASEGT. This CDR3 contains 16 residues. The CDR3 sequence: CASSEWGPNSGNTIYF. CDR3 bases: TGTGCCAGCAGTGAATGGGGACCGAACTCTGGAAACACCATATATTTT.

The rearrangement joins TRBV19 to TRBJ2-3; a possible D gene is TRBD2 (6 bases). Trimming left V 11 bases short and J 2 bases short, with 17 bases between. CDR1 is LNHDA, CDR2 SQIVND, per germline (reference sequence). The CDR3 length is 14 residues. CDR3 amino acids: CASKSRRDTDTQYF. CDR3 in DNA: TGTGCCTCCAAATCGAGGCGGGACACAGATACGCAGTATTTT. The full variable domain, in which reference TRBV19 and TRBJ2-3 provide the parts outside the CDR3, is DGGITQSPKYLFRKEGQNVTLSCEQNLNHDAMYWYRQDPGQGLRLIYYSQIVNDFQKGDIAEGYSVSREKKESFPLTVTSAQKNPTAFYLCASKSRRDTDTQYFGPGTRLTVL.

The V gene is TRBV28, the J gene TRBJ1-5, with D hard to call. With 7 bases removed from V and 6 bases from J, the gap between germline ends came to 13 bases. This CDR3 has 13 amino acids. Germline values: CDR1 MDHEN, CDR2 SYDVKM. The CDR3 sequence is CASTPRGSQPQHF. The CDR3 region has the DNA TGTGCCAGCACCCCCCGGGGAAGTCAGCCCCAGCATTTT.

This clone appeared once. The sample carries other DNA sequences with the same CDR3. CDR3 sequence: CASSLPGGQETQYF. DNA of the CDR3: TGTGCCAGCAGCTTGCCAGGGGGACAAGAGACCCAGTACTTC. V gene TRBV5-4 combines with J gene TRBJ2-5; TRBD1 matches 7 bases. The germline V gene encodes CDR1 SGHNT and CDR2 YYREEE (reference sequence). This CDR3 is 14 amino acids long. The trim removed 1 base at V and 2 bases at J, leaving 2 bases unmatched.

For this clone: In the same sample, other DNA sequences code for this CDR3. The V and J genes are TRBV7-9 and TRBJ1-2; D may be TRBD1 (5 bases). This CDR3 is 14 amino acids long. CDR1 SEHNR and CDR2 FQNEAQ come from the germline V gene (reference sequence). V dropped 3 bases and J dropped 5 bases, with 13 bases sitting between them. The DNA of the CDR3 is TGTGCCAGCAGCTTGGGAGGGGCGGGGTATGGCTACACCTTC. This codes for CASSLGGAGYGYTF.

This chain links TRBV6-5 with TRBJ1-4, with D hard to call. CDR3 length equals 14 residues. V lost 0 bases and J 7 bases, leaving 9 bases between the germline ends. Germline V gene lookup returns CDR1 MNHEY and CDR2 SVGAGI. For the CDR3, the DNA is TGTGCCAGCAGTTACTCGAGGTGGAGTGAAAAACTGTTTTTT. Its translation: CASSYSRWSEKLFF.

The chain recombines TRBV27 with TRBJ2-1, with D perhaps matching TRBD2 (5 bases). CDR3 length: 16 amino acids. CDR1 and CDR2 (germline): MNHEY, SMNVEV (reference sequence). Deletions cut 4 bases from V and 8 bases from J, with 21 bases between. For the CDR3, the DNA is TGTGCCAGCAGTTCATACAGTACCCTACTAGAGGATGAGCAGTTCTTC. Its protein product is CASSSYSTLLEDEQFF.

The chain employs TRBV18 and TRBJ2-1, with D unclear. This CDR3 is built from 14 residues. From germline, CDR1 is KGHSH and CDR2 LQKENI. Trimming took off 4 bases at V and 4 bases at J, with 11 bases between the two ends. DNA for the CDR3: TGTGCCAGCTCACTCACAGCTAGTTACAATGAGCAGTTCTTC. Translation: CASSLTASYNEQFF.

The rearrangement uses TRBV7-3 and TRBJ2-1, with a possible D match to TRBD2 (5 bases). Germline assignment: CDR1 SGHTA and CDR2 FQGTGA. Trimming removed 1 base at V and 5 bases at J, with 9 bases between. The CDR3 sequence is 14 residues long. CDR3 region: CASSLIHGDNEQFF. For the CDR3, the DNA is TGTGCCAGCAGCTTAATCCACGGGGACAATGAGCAGTTCTTC.

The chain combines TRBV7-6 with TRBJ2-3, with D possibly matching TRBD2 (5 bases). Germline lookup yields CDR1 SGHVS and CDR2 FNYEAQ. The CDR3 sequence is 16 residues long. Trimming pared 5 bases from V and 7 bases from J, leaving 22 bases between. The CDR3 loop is CASSPEATTLTNTQYF. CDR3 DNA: TGTGCCAGCAGCCCGGAGGCGACTACCCTGACTAATACGCAGTATTTT.

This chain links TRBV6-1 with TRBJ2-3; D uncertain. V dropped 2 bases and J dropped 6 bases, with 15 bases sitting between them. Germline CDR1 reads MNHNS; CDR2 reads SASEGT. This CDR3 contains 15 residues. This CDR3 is CASSEQKTPVDTQYF. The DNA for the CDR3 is TGTGCCAGCAGTGAACAAAAAACCCCGGTGGATACGCAGTATTTT.

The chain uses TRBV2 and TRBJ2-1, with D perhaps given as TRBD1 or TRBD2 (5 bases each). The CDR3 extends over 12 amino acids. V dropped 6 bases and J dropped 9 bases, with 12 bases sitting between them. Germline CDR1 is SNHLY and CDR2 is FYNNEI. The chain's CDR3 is CASRPRGGEQFF. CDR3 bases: TGTGCCAGCAGGCCGAGGGGCGGTGAGCAGTTCTTC.

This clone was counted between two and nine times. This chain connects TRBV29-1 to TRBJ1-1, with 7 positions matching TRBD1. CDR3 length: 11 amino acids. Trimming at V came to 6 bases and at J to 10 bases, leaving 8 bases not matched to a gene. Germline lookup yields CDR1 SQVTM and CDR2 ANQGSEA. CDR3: CSVDRDFGAFF. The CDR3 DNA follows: TGCAGCGTCGACAGGGATTTTGGAGCTTTCTTT.